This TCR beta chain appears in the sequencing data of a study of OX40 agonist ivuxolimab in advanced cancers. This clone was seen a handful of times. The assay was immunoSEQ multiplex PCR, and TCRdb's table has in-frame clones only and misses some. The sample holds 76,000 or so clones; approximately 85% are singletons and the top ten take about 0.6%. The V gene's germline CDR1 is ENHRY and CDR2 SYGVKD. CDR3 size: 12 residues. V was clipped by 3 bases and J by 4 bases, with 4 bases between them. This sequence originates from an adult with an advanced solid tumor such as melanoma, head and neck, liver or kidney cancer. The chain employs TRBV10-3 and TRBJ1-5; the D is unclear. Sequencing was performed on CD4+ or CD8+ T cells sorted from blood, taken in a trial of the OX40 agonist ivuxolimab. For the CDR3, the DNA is TGTGCCATCAGTGACAGTAATCAGCCCCAGCATTTT. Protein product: CAISDSNQPQHF.